Listed below are T cell receptor beta chains from one sample, sequenced in a study of TIL therapy for anti-PD-1-resistant metastatic lung cancer. Using immunoSEQ multiplex PCR, the repertoire was profiled, and TCRdb retains in-frame clones only, with some absent. The table lists approximately 60,000 clones, 75% to 85% of them singletons, with approximately 3% in the top ten. The source was blood, collected at baseline. The receptors derive from a person between 25 and 80 years old with non-small cell lung cancer. Both conserved end residues are part of each CDR3. Fields, in order: clone size, J gene, V gene, D gene, CDR3 protein, CDR3 DNA. The D gene is left open where the match is weak. Some rows mark clone size as missing; the rest say once, few, many or name a class of expanded clone.

clone size: few; J gene: TRBJ2-7; V gene: TRBV7-6; D gene: -; CDR3 protein: CASSPTQTGTYEQYF; CDR3 DNA: TGTGCCAGCAGCCCCACCCAGACAGGAACCTACGAGCAGTACTTC
clone size: -; J gene: TRBJ2-4; V gene: TRBV7-2; D gene: -; CDR3 protein: CASSLDLEGLQYF; CDR3 DNA: TGTGCCAGCAGCTTAGACCTAGAGGGGCTTCAGTACTTC
clone size: -; J gene: TRBJ2-7; V gene: TRBV24-1; D gene: -; CDR3 protein: CATSDTRTGSEQYF; CDR3 DNA: TGTGCCACCAGTGACACTCGGACGGGATCGGAGCAGTACTTC
clone size: -; J gene: TRBJ1-2; V gene: TRBV5-6; D gene: TRBD1; CDR3 protein: CASSGRGQGDSSYGYTF; CDR3 DNA: TGTGCCAGCAGCGGCCGCGGACAGGGGGATAGTTCCTATGGCTACACCTTC
clone size: few; J gene: TRBJ2-2; V gene: TRBV5-1; D gene: -; CDR3 protein: CASMRVRSGTGELFF; CDR3 DNA: TGCGCCAGCATGAGGGTTCGATCGGGCACCGGGGAGCTGTTTTTT
clone size: -; J gene: TRBJ1-1; V gene: TRBV4-3; D gene: -; CDR3 protein: CASSRGMNTEAFF; CDR3 DNA: TGCGCCAGCAGCCGCGGTATGAACACTGAAGCTTTCTTT
clone size: -; J gene: TRBJ2-1; V gene: TRBV5-6; D gene: TRBD1; CDR3 protein: CASSSTGTARWDEQFF; CDR3 DNA: TGTGCCAGCAGCTCGACCGGGACAGCCCGGTGGGATGAGCAGTTCTTC
clone size: -; J gene: TRBJ1-6; V gene: TRBV19; D gene: -; CDR3 protein: CATRDPGRSPLHF; CDR3 DNA: TGTGCCACCAGGGATCCCGGCAGGTCACCCCTCCACTTT
clone size: -; J gene: TRBJ1-5; V gene: TRBV30; D gene: -; CDR3 protein: CAWSVGNSNQPQHF; CDR3 DNA: TGTGCCTGGAGTGTAGGGAATAGCAATCAGCCCCAGCATTTT
clone size: -; J gene: TRBJ2-1; V gene: TRBV7-9; D gene: -; CDR3 protein: CASSSQDTGEQFF; CDR3 DNA: TGTGCCAGCAGCTCGCAGGACACGGGAGAGCAGTTCTTC
clone size: -; J gene: TRBJ2-3; V gene: TRBV2; D gene: -; CDR3 protein: CASSDKGQYF; CDR3 DNA: TGTGCCAGCAGTGACAAGGGGCAGTATTTT
clone size: -; J gene: TRBJ2-7; V gene: TRBV6-4; D gene: -; CDR3 protein: CASRWGHFSYEQYF; CDR3 DNA: TGTGCCAGCAGATGGGGACACTTCTCCTACGAGCAGTACTTC
clone size: -; J gene: TRBJ2-7; V gene: TRBV11-2; D gene: -; CDR3 protein: CASSVTTATYEQYF; CDR3 DNA: TGTGCCAGCAGCGTAACGACCGCCACCTACGAGCAGTACTTC
clone size: few; J gene: TRBJ2-1; V gene: TRBV30; D gene: TRBD2; CDR3 protein: CAWDLTSGRAIEQFF; CDR3 DNA: TGTGCCTGGGACCTAACTAGCGGGAGGGCCATTGAGCAGTTCTTC
clone size: -; J gene: TRBJ1-5; V gene: TRBV3-1/TRBV3-2; D gene: -; CDR3 protein: CASSSNRVAQPQHF; CDR3 DNA: TGTGCCAGCAGCTCCAACAGGGTGGCGCAGCCCCAGCATTTT
clone size: -; J gene: TRBJ2-3; V gene: TRBV3-1/TRBV3-2; D gene: -; CDR3 protein: CASSQVPGLRTDTQYF; CDR3 DNA: TGTGCCAGCAGCCAAGTGCCGGGACTTCGCACAGATACGCAGTATTTT
clone size: few; J gene: TRBJ1-3; V gene: TRBV19; D gene: -; CDR3 protein: CASSIEFSSGNTIYF; CDR3 DNA: TGTGCCAGTAGTATAGAGTTCTCCTCTGGAAACACCATATATTTT
clone size: -; J gene: TRBJ2-2; V gene: TRBV19; D gene: -; CDR3 protein: CASSIKQGGTGELFF; CDR3 DNA: TGTGCCAGTAGTATAAAGCAGGGGGGCACCGGGGAGCTGTTTTTT
clone size: -; J gene: TRBJ1-1; V gene: TRBV30; D gene: TRBD1; CDR3 protein: CAWSGGGGTVF; CDR3 DNA: TGTGCCTGGAGTGGAGGGGGCGGGACGGTCTTT